This record looks at one T cell receptor (beta chain) sequence and its context. Its antigen is undetermined. The data were taken from a study of OX40 agonist ivuxolimab in advanced cancers. Study background: Those treated in dose escalation had hepatocellular carcinoma, melanoma, renal cell cancer or head and neck cancer. Findings of the study overall: Certain nonresponding patients likewise had low normalized T-cell clonal expansion.

Some clones are missing from TCRdb's copy, which holds only in-frame ones; the method was immunoSEQ multiplex PCR. This table has roughly 69,000 clones, around 87% appearing once. The germline gives CDR1 MDHEN, CDR2 SYDVKM. V was cut by 7 bases and J by 2 bases, with 18 bases left in between. The CDR3 totals 16 residues. The chain employs TRBV28 and TRBJ1-5; D call uncertain. The sample here was CD4+ or CD8+ T cells sorted from blood, taken in a trial of the OX40 agonist ivuxolimab. The TCR originated in an adult with an advanced solid tumor such as melanoma, head and neck, liver or kidney cancer. The CDR3 DNA follows: TGTGCCAGCACCCCCCCGCAATTATCCGGCAATCAGCCCCAGCATTTT. This translates into CASTPPQLSGNQPQHF.